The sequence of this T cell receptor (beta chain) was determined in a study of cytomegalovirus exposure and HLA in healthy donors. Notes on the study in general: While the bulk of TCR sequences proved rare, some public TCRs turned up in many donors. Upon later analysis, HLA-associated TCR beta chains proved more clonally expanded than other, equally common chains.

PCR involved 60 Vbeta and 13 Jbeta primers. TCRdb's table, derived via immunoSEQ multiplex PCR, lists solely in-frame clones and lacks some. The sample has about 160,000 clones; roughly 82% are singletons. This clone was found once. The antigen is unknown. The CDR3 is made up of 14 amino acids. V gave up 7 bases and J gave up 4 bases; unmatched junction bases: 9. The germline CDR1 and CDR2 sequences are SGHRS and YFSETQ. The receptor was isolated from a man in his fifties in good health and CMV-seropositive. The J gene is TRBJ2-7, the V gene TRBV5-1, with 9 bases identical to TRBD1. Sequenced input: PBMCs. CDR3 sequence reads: CASGFGTGKYEQYF. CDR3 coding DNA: TGCGCCAGCGGTTTCGGGACAGGGAAATACGAGCAGTACTTC.